This T cell receptor (beta chain) was recovered during a study of CD8 T cells in ankylosing spondylitis. Regarding the study as a whole: Disease-linked clones were found to be CD8+ and relatively rare in peripheral blood.

This clonotype was observed many times. Antigen specificity is unknown. From the 5' RACE reads, TCRdb called clonotypes with MiXCR, one entry per CDR3 protein. The repertoire holds under 250,000 distinct CDR3 sequences, with roughly 25% as singletons. Sample: blood, either unsorted or a sorted T cell fraction (not recorded which). The TCR sequence derives from a male donor with ankylosing spondylitis or in good health (not recorded which).

CDR3 in DNA: TGCGCCAGCAGCTATAGACAGGGGCGCAATGAGCAGTTCTTC. Translation: CASSYRQGRNEQFF. The rearrangement uses TRBV5-1 and TRBJ2-1, with 8 bases aligning to TRBD1. After removal of 3 bases from V and 6 bases from J, the junction contained 5 bases not matched to a gene. Germline values: CDR1 SGHRS, CDR2 YFSETQ. CDR3 length: 14 residues. The complete variable domain, with remaining parts taken from reference TRBV5-1 and TRBJ2-1, reads KAGVTQTPRYLIKTRGQQVTLSCSPISGHRSVSWYQQTPGQGLQFLFEYFSETQRNKGNFPGRFSGRQFSNSRSEMNVSTLELGDSALYLCASSYRQGRNEQFFGPGTRLTVL.